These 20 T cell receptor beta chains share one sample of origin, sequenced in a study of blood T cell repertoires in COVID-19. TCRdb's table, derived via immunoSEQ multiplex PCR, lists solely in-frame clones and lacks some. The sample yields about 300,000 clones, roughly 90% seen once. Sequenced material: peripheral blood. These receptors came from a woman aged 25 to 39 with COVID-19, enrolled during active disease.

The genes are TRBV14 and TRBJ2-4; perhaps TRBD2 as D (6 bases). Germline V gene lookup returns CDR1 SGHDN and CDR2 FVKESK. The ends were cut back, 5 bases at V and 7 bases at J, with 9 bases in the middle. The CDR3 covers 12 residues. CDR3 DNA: TGTGCCAGCAGCGCGGGGTGGAACATTCAGTACTTC. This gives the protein CASSAGWNIQYF.

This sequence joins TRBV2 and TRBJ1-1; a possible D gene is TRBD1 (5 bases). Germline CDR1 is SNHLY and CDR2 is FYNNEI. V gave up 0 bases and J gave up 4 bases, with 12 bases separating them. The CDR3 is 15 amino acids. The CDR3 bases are TGTGCCAGCAGTGAAGCCTCGACGGGGGGCACTGAAGCTTTCTTT. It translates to CASSEASTGGTEAFF.

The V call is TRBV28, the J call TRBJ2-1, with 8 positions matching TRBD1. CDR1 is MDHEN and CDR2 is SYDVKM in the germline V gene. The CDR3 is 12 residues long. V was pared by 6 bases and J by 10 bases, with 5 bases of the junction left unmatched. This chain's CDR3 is CASSQTGVEQFF. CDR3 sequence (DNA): TGTGCCAGCAGCCAGACAGGGGTCGAGCAGTTCTTC.

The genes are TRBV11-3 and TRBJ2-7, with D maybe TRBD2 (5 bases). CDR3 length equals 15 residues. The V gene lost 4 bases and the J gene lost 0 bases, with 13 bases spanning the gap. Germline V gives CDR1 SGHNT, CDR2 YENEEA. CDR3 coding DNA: TGTGCCAGCAGCTCGCTGCGGAGGAGCTCCTACGAGCAGTACTTC. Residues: CASSSLRRSSYEQYF.

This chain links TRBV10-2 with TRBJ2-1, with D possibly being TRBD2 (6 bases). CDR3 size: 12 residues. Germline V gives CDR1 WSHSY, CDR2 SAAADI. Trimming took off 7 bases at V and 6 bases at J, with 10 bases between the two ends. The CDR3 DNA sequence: TGCGCCAGCAACCCCGGGGGCAATGAGCAGTTCTTC. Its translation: CASNPGGNEQFF.

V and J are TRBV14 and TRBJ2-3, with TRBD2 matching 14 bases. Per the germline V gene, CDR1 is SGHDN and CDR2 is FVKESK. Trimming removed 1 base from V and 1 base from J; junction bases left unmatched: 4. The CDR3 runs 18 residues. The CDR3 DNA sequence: TGTGCCAGCAGCCAAGGACTAGCGGGGGGGCTCCGCACAGATACGCAGTATTTT. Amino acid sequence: CASSQGLAGGLRTDTQYF.

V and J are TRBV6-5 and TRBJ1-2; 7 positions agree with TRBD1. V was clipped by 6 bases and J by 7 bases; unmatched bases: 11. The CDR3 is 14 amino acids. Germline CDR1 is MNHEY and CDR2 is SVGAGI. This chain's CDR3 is CASRIMTGPSGYTF. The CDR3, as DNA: TGTGCCAGCAGGATAATGACAGGGCCCTCTGGCTACACCTTC.

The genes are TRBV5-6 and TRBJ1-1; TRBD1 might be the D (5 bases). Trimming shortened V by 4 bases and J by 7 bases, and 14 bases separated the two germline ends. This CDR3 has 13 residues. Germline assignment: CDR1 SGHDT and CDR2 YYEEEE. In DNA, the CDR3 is TGTGCCAGCAGCCTCCCGGGGCGGGGTGAAGCTTTCTTT. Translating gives CASSLPGRGEAFF.

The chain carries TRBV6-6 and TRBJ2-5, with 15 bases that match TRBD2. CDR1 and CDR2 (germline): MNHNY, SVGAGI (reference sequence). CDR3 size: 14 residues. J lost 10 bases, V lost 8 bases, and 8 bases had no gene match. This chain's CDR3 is CASRGLAGGRGQYF. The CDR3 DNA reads TGTGCCAGCCGCGGACTAGCGGGGGGGCGGGGCCAGTACTTC.

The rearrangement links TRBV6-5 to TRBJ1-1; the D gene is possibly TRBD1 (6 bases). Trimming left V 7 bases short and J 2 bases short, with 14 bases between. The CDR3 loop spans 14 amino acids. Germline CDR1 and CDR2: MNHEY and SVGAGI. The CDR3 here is CASNGGGSNTEAFF. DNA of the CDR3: TGTGCCAGCAATGGGGGCGGGAGCAACACTGAAGCTTTCTTT.

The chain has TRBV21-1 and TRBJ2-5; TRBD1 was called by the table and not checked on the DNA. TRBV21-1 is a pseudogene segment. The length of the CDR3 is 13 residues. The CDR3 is CASSKRHTETQYF. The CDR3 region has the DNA TGTGCCAGCAGCAAACGACATACAGAGACCCAGTACTTC.

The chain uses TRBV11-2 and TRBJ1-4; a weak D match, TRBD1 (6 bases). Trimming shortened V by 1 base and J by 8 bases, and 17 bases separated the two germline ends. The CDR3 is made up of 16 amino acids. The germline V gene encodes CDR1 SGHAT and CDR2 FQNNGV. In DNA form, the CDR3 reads TGTGCCAGCAGCTTAGGGTCGGCAGGGGAGGGGGAAAAACTGTTTTTT. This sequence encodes CASSLGSAGEGEKLFF. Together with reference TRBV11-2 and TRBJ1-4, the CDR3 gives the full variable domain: EAGVAQSPRYKIIEKRQSVAFWCNPISGHATLYWYQQILGQGPKLLIQFQNNGVVDDSQLPKDRFSAERLKGVDSTLKIQPAKLEDSAVYLCASSLGSAGEGEKLFFGSGTQLSVL.

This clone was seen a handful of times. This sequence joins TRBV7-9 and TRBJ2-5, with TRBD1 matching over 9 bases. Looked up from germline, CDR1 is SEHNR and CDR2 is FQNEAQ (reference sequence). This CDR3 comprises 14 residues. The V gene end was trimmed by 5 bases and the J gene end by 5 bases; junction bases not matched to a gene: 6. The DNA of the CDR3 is TGTGCCAGCAGCCATTGGACAGGGGCGGAGACCCAGTACTTC. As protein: CASSHWTGAETQYF.

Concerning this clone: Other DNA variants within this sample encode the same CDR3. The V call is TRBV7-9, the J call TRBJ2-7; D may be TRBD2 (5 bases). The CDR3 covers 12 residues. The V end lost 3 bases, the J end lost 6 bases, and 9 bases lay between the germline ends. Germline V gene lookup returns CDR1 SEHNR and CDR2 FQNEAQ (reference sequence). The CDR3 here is CASSLAGGEQYV. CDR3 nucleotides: TGTGCCAGCAGCTTGGCAGGAGGCGAGCAGTACGTC.

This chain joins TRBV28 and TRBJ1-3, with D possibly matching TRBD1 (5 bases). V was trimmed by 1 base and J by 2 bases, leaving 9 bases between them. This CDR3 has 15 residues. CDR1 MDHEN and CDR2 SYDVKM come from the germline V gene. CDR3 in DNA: TGTGCCAGCAGTTTATTCGGGGGACCTGGAAACACCATATATTTT. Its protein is CASSLFGGPGNTIYF.

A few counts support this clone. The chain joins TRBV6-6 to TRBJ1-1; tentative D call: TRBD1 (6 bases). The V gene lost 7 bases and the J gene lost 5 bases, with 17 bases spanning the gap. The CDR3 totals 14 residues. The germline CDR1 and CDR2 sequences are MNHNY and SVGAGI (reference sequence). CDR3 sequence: CASTPYGGLTEAFF. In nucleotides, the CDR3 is TGTGCCAGCACCCCTTACGGGGGGCTGACTGAAGCTTTCTTT.

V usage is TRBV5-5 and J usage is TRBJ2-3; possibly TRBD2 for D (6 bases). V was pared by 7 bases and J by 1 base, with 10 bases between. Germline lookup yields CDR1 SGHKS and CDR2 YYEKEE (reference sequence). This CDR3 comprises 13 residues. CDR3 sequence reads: CASGGGGTDTQYF. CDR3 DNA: TGTGCCAGCGGAGGAGGGGGCACAGATACGCAGTATTTT. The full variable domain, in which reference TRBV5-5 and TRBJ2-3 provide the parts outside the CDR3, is DAGVTQSPTHLIKTRGQQVTLRCSPISGHKSVSWYQQVLGQGPQFIFQYYEKEERGRGNFPDRFSARQFPNYSSELNVNALLLGDSALYLCASGGGGTDTQYFGPGTRLTVL.

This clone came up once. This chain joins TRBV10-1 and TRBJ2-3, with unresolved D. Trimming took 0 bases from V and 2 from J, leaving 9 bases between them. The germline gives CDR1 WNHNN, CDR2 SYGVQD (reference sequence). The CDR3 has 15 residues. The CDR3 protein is CASSESAVVTDTQYF. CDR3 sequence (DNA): TGCGCCAGCAGTGAGTCGGCGGTAGTCACAGATACGCAGTATTTT.

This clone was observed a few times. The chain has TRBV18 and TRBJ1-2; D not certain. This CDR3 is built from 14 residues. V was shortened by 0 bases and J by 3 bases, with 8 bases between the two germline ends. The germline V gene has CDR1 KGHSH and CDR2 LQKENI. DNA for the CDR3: TGTGCCAGCTCACCACCGGGAGGAGACTATGGCTACACCTTC. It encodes CASSPPGGDYGYTF.

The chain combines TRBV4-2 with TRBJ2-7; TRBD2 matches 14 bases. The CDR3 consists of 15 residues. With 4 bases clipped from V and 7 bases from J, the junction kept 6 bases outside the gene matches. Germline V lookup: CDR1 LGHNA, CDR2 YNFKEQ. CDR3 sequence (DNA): TGTGCCAGCAGCCCGACTAGCGGGGGGGCCCGGGAGCAGTACTTC. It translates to CASSPTSGGAREQYF.